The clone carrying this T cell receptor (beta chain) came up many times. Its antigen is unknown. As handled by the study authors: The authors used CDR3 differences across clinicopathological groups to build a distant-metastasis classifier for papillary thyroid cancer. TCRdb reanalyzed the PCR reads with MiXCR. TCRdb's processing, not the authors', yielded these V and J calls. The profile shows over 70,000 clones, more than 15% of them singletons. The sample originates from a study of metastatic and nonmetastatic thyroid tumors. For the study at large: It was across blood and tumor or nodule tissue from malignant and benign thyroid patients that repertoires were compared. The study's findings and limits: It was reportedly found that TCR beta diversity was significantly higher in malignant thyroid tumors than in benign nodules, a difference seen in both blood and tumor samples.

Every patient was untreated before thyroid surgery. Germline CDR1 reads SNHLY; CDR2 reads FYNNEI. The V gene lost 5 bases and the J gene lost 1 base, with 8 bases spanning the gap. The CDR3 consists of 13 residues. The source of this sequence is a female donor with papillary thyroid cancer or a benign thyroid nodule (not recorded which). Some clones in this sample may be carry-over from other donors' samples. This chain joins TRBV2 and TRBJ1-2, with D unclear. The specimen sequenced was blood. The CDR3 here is CASSRGDNYGYTF. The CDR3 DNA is TGTGCCAGCAGTCGGGGAGATAACTATGGCTACACCTTC.